This passage covers 29 T cell receptor beta chains from one sample sequenced in a study of blood T cells in healthy people across ages. Sample-barcoded 5' priming and a J-beta primer mix drove a second PCR of about 6 to 12 cycles. Each CDR3 protein is one row after TCRdb ran MiXCR on the 5' RACE reads. The sample carries around 1,500,000 distinct CDR3 sequences, 28% recorded once. The material sequenced was blood. These receptors were taken from a woman in her 30s in good health.

This clonotype occurred many times. V usage is TRBV25-1 and J usage is TRBJ2-7; 9 positions agree with TRBD2. The CDR3 sequence is 14 residues long. V was pared by 8 bases and J by 2 bases, with 7 bases of the junction left unmatched. Germline V gives CDR1 MGHDK, CDR2 SYGVNS. The CDR3 sequence is CASGIAGEPYEQYF. The CDR3 bases are TGTGCCAGCGGTATAGCGGGAGAACCCTACGAGCAGTACTTC.

The chain couples TRBV5-4 to TRBJ2-3, with TRBD2 matching 10 bases. Germline values: CDR1 SGHNT, CDR2 YYREEE (reference sequence). The CDR3 is 16 amino acids. V lost 4 bases to trimming and J lost 5 bases; unmatched junction nucleotides: 10. CDR3 in amino acids: CASSQPGLAPEDTQYF. Here the CDR3 DNA reads TGTGCCAGCAGCCAACCGGGACTAGCGCCAGAAGATACGCAGTATTTT.

This clonotype was counted between two and nine times. The rearrangement uses TRBV20-1 and TRBJ2-5; the match to TRBD1 covers 7 bases. The CDR3 is 14 amino acids. V lost 0 bases, J lost 5 bases, and 6 bases stayed unmatched. CDR1 is DFQATT and CDR2 is SNEGSKA in the germline V gene (reference sequence). Written as DNA, the CDR3 is TGCAGTGCTAGAGACCCGAGGGGGCGGGAGACCCAGTACTTC. Translating it yields CSARDPRGRETQYF.

The rearrangement uses TRBV6-2 or TRBV6-3 and TRBJ2-7; 7 bases line up with TRBD2. Germline CDR1 reads MNHEY; CDR2 reads SVGEGT. The CDR3 runs to 13 residues. After removal of 8 bases from V and 2 bases from J, the junction contained 6 bases not matched to a gene. DNA of the CDR3: TGTGCCAGCGGGGGGGTCCCTACCTACGAGCAGTACTTC. Its translation is CASGGVPTYEQYF.

The V and J genes are TRBV7-2 and TRBJ2-5; 9 bases match TRBD2. Germline V gene lookup returns CDR1 SGHTA and CDR2 FQGNSA. Trimming at V came to 1 base and at J to 3 bases, leaving 9 bases not matched to a gene. The CDR3 covers 17 residues. CDR3 nucleotides: TGTGCCAGCAGCTTAGAGGTCGGCGGGGGGGCCGAAGAGACCCAGTACTTC. This codes for CASSLEVGGGAEETQYF.

This clonotype has only one observation. A much larger clonotype is one base distant, so this may be a read error. The CDR3 here is CASSQEGIADKEQFF. The CDR3 DNA follows: TGTGCCAGCAGCCAAGAAGGGATAGCGGATAAAGAGCAGTTCTTC. The chain employs TRBV4-2 and TRBJ2-1, with a weak D call TRBD2 (6 bases). Trimming pared 0 bases from V and 10 bases from J, leaving 16 bases between. Looked up from germline, CDR1 is LGHNA and CDR2 is YNFKEQ. The CDR3 has 15 residues.

The sample holds a few counts of this clonotype. The chain is built from TRBV4-3 and TRBJ2-3; no reliable D call. The CDR3 has 16 amino acids. Between the trimmed V and J ends, which lost 0 bases and 10 bases, there was a span of 20 bases. The germline CDR1 and CDR2 sequences are LGHNA and YSLEER. The CDR3 bases are TGCGCCAGCAGCCAAGAAAGGGAACATTTAGCCCACCCGCAGTATTTT. The encoded protein is CASSQEREHLAHPQYF.

This chain's CDR3 is CASSKGQGGTDTQYF. The DNA for the CDR3 is TGCGCCAGCAGCAAGGGACAGGGGGGCACAGATACGCAGTATTTT. V is TRBV5-1 and J is TRBJ2-3; 11 bases are a match to TRBD1. This CDR3 has 15 residues. The J segment lost 1 base and the V segment lost 4 bases, leaving 2 bases of the junction unmatched. From germline, CDR1 is SGHRS and CDR2 YFSETQ.

The rearrangement uses TRBV27 and TRBJ2-1, with 8 bases that match TRBD1. V gave up 5 bases and J gave up 9 bases; unmatched junction bases: 6. Germline CDR1 is MNHEY and CDR2 is SMNVEV (reference sequence). There are 13 residues in the CDR3. Here the CDR3 DNA reads TGTGCCAGCAGTAACGACAGGGGACGTGAGCAGTTCTTC. It translates to CASSNDRGREQFF.

This clonotype was seen repeatedly, ten times or more. The chain links TRBV12-3 or TRBV12-4 to TRBJ2-5, with TRBD1 as a possible D gene (5 bases). The CDR3 sequence is 14 residues long. Trimming pared 7 bases from V and 5 bases from J, leaving 17 bases between. In DNA, the CDR3 is TGTGCCAGCACTCAAACCGGGTCAGGGGAGACCCAGTACTTC. It yields the protein CASTQTGSGETQYF.

This clonotype was detected only a few times. The chain's CDR3 is CASSQTDYHQFF. CDR3 nucleotide sequence: TGCGCCAGCAGCCAGACGGACTACCATCAGTTCTTC. This chain uses TRBV5-1 with TRBJ2-1; possible D gene TRBD2, 6 bases. V was cut by 4 bases and J by 13 bases, with 15 bases left in between. Germline lookup yields CDR1 SGHRS and CDR2 YFSETQ. This CDR3 has 12 residues.

This clonotype was counted ten times or more. The rearrangement joins TRBV6-2 or TRBV6-3 to TRBJ2-1; 8 bases fit TRBD2. The CDR3 is made up of 15 amino acids. The V and J ends lost 5 bases and 6 bases, in that order; junction bases with no gene match: 9. Germline assignment: CDR1 MNHEY and CDR2 SVGEGT. CDR3 residues: CASSPIGGTSNEQFF. DNA of the CDR3: TGTGCCAGCAGTCCTATAGGCGGGACTAGCAATGAGCAGTTCTTC.

For the CDR3, the DNA is TGTGCCAGCAGCTTAGAGGCCGGAGCTCGACCCTACAATGAGCAGTTCTTC. Amino acids: CASSLEAGARPYNEQFF. The rearrangement uses TRBV7-9 and TRBJ2-1; D not resolved. The V gene's germline CDR1 is SEHNR and CDR2 FQNEAQ (reference sequence). The CDR3 is 17 amino acids. The ends were cut back, 1 base at V and 2 bases at J, with 15 bases in the middle.

CDR3 sequence (DNA): TGTGCCAGCAGGCGAGGACAGGGGGCGCGAGAGCAGTTCTTC. Translation gives CASRRGQGAREQFF. The V call is TRBV2, the J call TRBJ2-1, with 11 bases identical to TRBD1. CDR1 and CDR2 from the germline V gene are SNHLY and FYNNEI. There are 14 residues in the CDR3. After removal of 6 bases from V and 10 bases from J, the junction contained 8 bases not matched to a gene.

This clonotype occurred a few times. CDR3 in amino acids: CATSEPTGFSNEQFF. The CDR3 DNA is TGTGCCACCAGTGAGCCGACAGGGTTCAGCAATGAGCAGTTCTTC. The chain uses TRBV24-1 and TRBJ2-1; TRBD1 matches at 7 bases. From germline, CDR1 is KGHDR and CDR2 SFDVKD. The CDR3 totals 15 residues. V was clipped by 4 bases and J by 6 bases; unmatched bases: 8.

This chain connects TRBV4-1 to TRBJ2-1; 12 nucleotides agree with TRBD2. The CDR3 is made up of 16 amino acids. V was pared by 4 bases and J by 4 bases, with 5 bases of the junction left unmatched. CDR1 and CDR2 from the germline V gene are MGHRA and YSYEKL. CDR3 loop: CASSPLAGGQYNEQFF. As DNA, the CDR3 is TGCGCCAGCAGCCCCCTAGCGGGGGGGCAATACAATGAGCAGTTCTTC.

This clonotype turned up a few times. The V and J genes are TRBV12-3 or TRBV12-4 and TRBJ2-3; 7 nucleotides match TRBD1. The CDR3 is 15 residues long. The CDR3 sequence: CASKRGGSSTDTQYF. DNA of the CDR3: TGTGCATCCAAACGAGGGGGCAGTAGCACAGATACGCAGTATTTT.

The genes are TRBV9 and TRBJ1-5; perhaps TRBD1 as D (5 bases). Germline V CDR1 and CDR2: SGDLS, YYNGEE. The CDR3 has 14 amino acids. Between the trimmed V and J ends, which lost 3 bases and 5 bases, there was a span of 12 bases. The CDR3, as DNA: TGTGCCAGCAGCGGACCGGGGGACCATCAGCCCCAGCATTTT. Amino acid sequence: CASSGPGDHQPQHF.

This clonotype was seen more than once but under ten times. Since a much larger clone is just one base distant, this may be a read error. The chain carries TRBV10-3 and TRBJ2-5, with TRBD2 as a possible D gene (5 bases). The CDR3 runs to 16 residues. Germline V lookup: CDR1 ENHRY, CDR2 SYGVKD. CDR3 coding DNA: TGTGCCATCAGTGAGTCGCGGAGCGAAGTGGGAGAGACCCAGTGCTTC. Translation: CAISESRSEVGETQCF.

This clonotype was found many times. The chain's CDR3 is CASSPLRDRGSEQYF. CDR3 in DNA: TGTGCCAGCAGCCCCCTACGGGACAGGGGATCCGAGCAGTACTTC. V is TRBV7-8 and J is TRBJ2-7; TRBD1 agrees at 10 bases. In germline, CDR1 is SGHVS, CDR2 FQNEAQ. This CDR3 is built from 15 residues. V shed 5 bases, J shed 6 bases, and the junction held 10 bases outside the gene matches.

This clonotype was seen repeatedly, ten times or more. The DNA for the CDR3 is TGTGCCAGCAGTTTAGTGGCGGGGGCTGACATTCAGTACTTC. This codes for CASSLVAGADIQYF. The chain joins TRBV12-3 or TRBV12-4 to TRBJ2-4, with D perhaps TRBD2 (7 bases). Trimming stripped 1 base from V and 8 bases from J, with 12 bases between. This CDR3 has 14 amino acids.

The chain links TRBV3-1 to TRBJ2-1, with a tentative D call TRBD2 (5 bases). This CDR3 has 14 residues. Trimming removed 0 bases at V and 10 bases at J, with 13 bases between. Germline loops: CDR1 LGHDT, CDR2 YNNKEL (reference sequence). CDR3 loop: CASSQDGRVDEQFF. CDR3 nucleotide sequence: TGTGCCAGCAGCCAAGATGGGCGGGTCGACGAGCAGTTCTTC.

The chain couples TRBV7-8 to TRBJ2-3; D tentatively fits TRBD1 or TRBD2 (5 bases each). There are 15 residues in the CDR3. Germline V lookup: CDR1 SGHVS, CDR2 FQNEAQ. Trimming removed 3 bases at V and 4 bases at J, with 14 bases between. The CDR3 loop is CASSFWGKGSDTQYF. In nucleotides, the CDR3 is TGTGCCAGCAGCTTTTGGGGGAAGGGCTCAGATACGCAGTATTTT.

The chain is built from TRBV20-1 and TRBJ2-3; the D gene is possibly TRBD2 (6 bases). Trimming left V 3 bases short and J 5 bases short, with 18 bases between. The germline V gene encodes CDR1 DFQATT and CDR2 SNEGSKA (reference sequence). The CDR3 contains 15 residues. The CDR3 sequence: CSASRRESGEDTQYF. The CDR3 DNA reads as TGCAGTGCTAGCCGACGGGAGTCGGGGGAAGATACGCAGTATTTT.

V is TRBV6-6 and J is TRBJ1-5; 9 bases map to TRBD1. The CDR3 contains 14 residues. Germline lookup yields CDR1 MNHNY and CDR2 SVGAGI (reference sequence). The V segment lost 4 bases and the J segment 7 bases; nucleotides outside the gene matches: 5. DNA for the CDR3: TGTGCCAGCAGTTTCGGACAGGGGCAACAGCCCCAGCATTTT. Translation: CASSFGQGQQPQHF.

The chain uses TRBV9 and TRBJ1-5; 9 bases map to TRBD1. Germline assignment: CDR1 SGDLS and CDR2 YYNGEE. The CDR3 length is 15 residues. V was pared by 4 bases and J by 5 bases, with 7 bases of the junction left unmatched. The CDR3 sequence is CASSPGWTGDQPQHF. CDR3 DNA: TGTGCCAGCAGCCCCGGATGGACAGGGGATCAGCCCCAGCATTTT.

In this sample, this clonotype turned up a few times. The genes are TRBV2 and TRBJ2-4, with 9 bases matching TRBD2. The germline gives CDR1 SNHLY, CDR2 FYNNEI. The junction had 21 bases not matched to a gene; V was cut back by 11 bases and J by 13 bases. The CDR3 contains 15 residues. CDR3: CAYRTGREGPYVQYF. The CDR3 DNA is TGTGCCTACAGAACCGGGCGGGAGGGCCCCTACGTGCAGTACTTC. Together with reference TRBV2 and TRBJ2-4, the CDR3 gives the full variable domain: EPEVTQTPSHQVTQMGQEVILRCVPISNHLYFYWYRQILGQKVEFLVSFYNNEISEKSEIFDDQFSVERPDGSNFTLKIRSTKLEDSAMYFCAYRTGREGPYVQYFGAGTRLSVL.

There are many counts of this clonotype. The V call is TRBV7-8, the J call TRBJ2-1; either TRBD1 or TRBD2 may supply D (5 bases each). The CDR3 contains 15 residues. CDR1 and CDR2 (germline): SGHVS, FQNEAQ. V shed 3 bases and J shed 7 bases, with 16 bases lying between them. CDR3 protein: CASSLGRPQVNEQFF. CDR3 coding DNA: TGTGCCAGCAGCTTGGGACGCCCCCAGGTTAATGAGCAGTTCTTC. Variable domain in full (rest from reference TRBV7-8 and TRBJ2-1): GAGVSQSPRYKVAKRGQDVALRCDPISGHVSLFWYQQALGQGPEFLTYFQNEAQLDKSGLPSDRFFAERPEGSVSTLKIQRTQQEDSAVYLCASSLGRPQVNEQFFGPGTRLTVL.

This clonotype appeared many times. The chain has TRBV5-5 and TRBJ2-5; 10 positions match TRBD1. Trimming took 3 bases from V and 5 from J; bases not matched to a gene: 10. This CDR3 has 16 residues. Germline loops: CDR1 SGHKS, CDR2 YYEKEE (reference sequence). The DNA of the CDR3 is TGTGCCAGCAGCTCCTTTTTCGGGACAGGGGACGAGACCCAGTACTTC. Amino acid sequence: CASSSFFGTGDETQYF.